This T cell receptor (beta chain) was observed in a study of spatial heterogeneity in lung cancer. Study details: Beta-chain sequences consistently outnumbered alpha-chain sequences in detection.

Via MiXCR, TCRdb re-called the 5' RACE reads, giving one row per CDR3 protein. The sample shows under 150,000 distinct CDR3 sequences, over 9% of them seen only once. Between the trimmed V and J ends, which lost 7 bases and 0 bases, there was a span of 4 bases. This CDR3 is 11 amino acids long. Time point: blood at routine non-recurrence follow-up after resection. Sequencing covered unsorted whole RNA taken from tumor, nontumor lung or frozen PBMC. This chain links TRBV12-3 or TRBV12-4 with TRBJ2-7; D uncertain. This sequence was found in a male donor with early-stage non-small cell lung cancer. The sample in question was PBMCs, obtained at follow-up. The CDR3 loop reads CASTLSYEQYF. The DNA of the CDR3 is TGTGCCAGCACCCTCTCCTACGAGCAGTACTTC.